The clone carrying this TCR beta chain was observed a few times. The antigen is not known. Each CDR3 protein is one row after TCRdb ran MiXCR on the 5' RACE reads. The table includes 150,000 to 200,000 distinct CDR3 sequences, 25% to 40% detected once. The entry originates in a study of T-cell memory formation after mild COVID-19. Study-level findings and limits: Contracting clones from day 15 to 85 had balanced CD4/CD8; later expanders favoured CD4+. Mostly located in CM and EM were contracting CD4+ clones, with contracting CD8+ clones located in EMRA.

This sequence was found in an adult woman who had mild COVID-19 (a few samples of this study predate the infection). Cell type and time point are not known. Material: PBMCs or a T cell subset sorted from them (not recorded which).

The CDR3 DNA is TGTGCCAGCAGTGAATCAGGGACCAATGAGCAGTTCTTC. Its translation is CASSESGTNEQFF. The V gene is TRBV25-1, the J gene TRBJ2-1; D might be TRBD1 or TRBD2, each matching 5 bases. This CDR3 is built from 13 residues. V lost 1 base, J lost 6 bases, and 7 bases lay in between. In germline, CDR1 is MGHDK, CDR2 SYGVNS.